The 5 T cell receptor beta chains below come from one sample, sequenced in a study of blood T cell repertoires in COVID-19. Libraries were prepared by immunoSEQ multiplex PCR; TCRdb keeps only in-frame clonotypes and omits some of them. The profile shows about 250,000 clones, around 88% of them singletons. The sequenced material came from peripheral blood. The receptors derive from a woman between 25 and 40 years old with COVID-19, enrolled during active disease.

The rearrangement uses TRBV4-3 and TRBJ2-1; 12 nucleotides line up with TRBD2. CDR1 is LGHNA and CDR2 is YSLEER in the germline V gene. This CDR3 has 14 amino acids. Trimming took 4 bases from V and 7 from J; bases not matched to a gene: 2. In DNA, the CDR3 is TGCGCCAGCAGCCCTGGACTAGCGGGAAATGAGCAGTTCTTC. Translated, it gives CASSPGLAGNEQFF.

The chain recombines TRBV4-1 with TRBJ2-1, with D tentatively TRBD2 (6 bases). CDR3 length: 15 residues. The germline CDR1 and CDR2 sequences are MGHRA and YSYEKL. The V gene lost 3 bases and the J gene lost 7 bases, with 16 bases spanning the gap. The CDR3 DNA follows: TGCGCCAGCAGCCAGAACCGGGACTTGGTGAATGAGCAGTTCTTC. Its protein product is CASSQNRDLVNEQFF.

The chain uses TRBV11-3 and TRBJ1-3; TRBD1 agrees at 8 bases. CDR3 length: 17 amino acids. Germline loops: CDR1 SGHNT, CDR2 YENEEA. The J segment lost 1 base and the V segment lost 3 bases, leaving 8 bases of the junction unmatched. DNA for the CDR3: TGTGCCAGCAGCTTTTCCGCAGGGGGCGCGTCTGGAAACACCATATATTTT. Protein: CASSFSAGGASGNTIYF.

The chain has TRBV4-3 and TRBJ1-2; the D gene is possibly TRBD1 (6 bases). Germline V gene sequence: CDR1 LGHNA, CDR2 YSLEER. Trimming took off 3 bases at V and 2 bases at J, with 10 bases between the two ends. This CDR3 contains 14 residues. CDR3 nucleotides: TGCGCCAGCAGCCAGGGTACAGGGAACTATGGCTACACCTTC. This codes for CASSQGTGNYGYTF.

The rearrangement links TRBV7-6 to TRBJ2-2; D is ambiguous. The CDR3 totals 17 residues. V lost 2 bases to trimming and J lost 1 base, with 14 bases between them. Germline V CDR1 and CDR2: SGHVS, FNYEAQ. CDR3 in DNA: TGTGCCAGCAGCTTATACGTACAGACGAAGAACACCGGGGAGCTGTTTTTT. Translation gives CASSLYVQTKNTGELFF.